This entry lists 4 T cell receptor beta chains sequenced from one sample in a study of cytomegalovirus exposure and HLA in healthy donors. The PCR was carried out with 60 Vbeta primers and 13 Jbeta primers. Using immunoSEQ multiplex PCR, the repertoire was profiled, and TCRdb retains in-frame clones only, with some absent. In all, the sample yields some 76,000 clones. The specimen sequenced was PBMCs. The receptors originated from a female donor in good health and CMV-seropositive.

The V gene is TRBV11-3, the J gene TRBJ2-5, with D possibly TRBD1 on 6 matching bases. Germline assignment: CDR1 SGHNT and CDR2 YENEEA. V was shortened by 3 bases and J by 5 bases, with 13 bases between the two germline ends. The CDR3 has 14 amino acids. Here the CDR3 reads CASSLGQGYETQYF. The CDR3 region has the DNA TGTGCCAGCAGCTTGGGTCAGGGGTACGAGACCCAGTACTTC. Based on the CDR3 plus reference TRBV11-3 and TRBJ2-5, the full variable domain is EAGVVQSPRYKIIEKKQPVAFWCNPISGHNTLYWYLQNLGQGPELLIRYENEEAVDDSQLPKDRFSAERLKGVDSTLKIQPAELGDSAVYLCASSLGQGYETQYFGPGTRLLVL.

CDR3 sequence (DNA): TGTGCCAGCAGCCCCCCGGGGGGCACTGAAGCTTTCTTT. This translates into CASSPPGGTEAFF. The chain uses TRBV5-4 and TRBJ1-1, with D possibly matching TRBD1 (5 bases). This CDR3 has 13 residues. V shed 4 bases and J shed 4 bases, with 11 bases lying between them. Per the germline V gene, CDR1 is SGHNT and CDR2 is YYREEE (reference sequence).

This chain uses TRBV6-1 with TRBJ1-5; D is unresolved. Germline V gene sequence: CDR1 MNHNS, CDR2 SASEGT. This CDR3 spans 14 amino acids. Trimming left V 7 bases short and J 2 bases short, with 12 bases between. DNA of the CDR3: TGTGCCAGCAAGAGGGATTGGGGCAATCAGCCCCAGCATTTT. Translated: CASKRDWGNQPQHF.

The gene calls are TRBV18 and TRBJ2-5, with 11 positions matching TRBD1. The CDR3 has 16 amino acids. Germline loops: CDR1 KGHSH, CDR2 LQKENI. Trimming at V came to 4 bases and at J to 2 bases, leaving 6 bases not matched to a gene. CDR3 sequence: CASSLIRDRGQETQYF. The CDR3 nucleotides are TGTGCCAGCTCACTGATACGGGACAGGGGGCAAGAGACCCAGTACTTC.